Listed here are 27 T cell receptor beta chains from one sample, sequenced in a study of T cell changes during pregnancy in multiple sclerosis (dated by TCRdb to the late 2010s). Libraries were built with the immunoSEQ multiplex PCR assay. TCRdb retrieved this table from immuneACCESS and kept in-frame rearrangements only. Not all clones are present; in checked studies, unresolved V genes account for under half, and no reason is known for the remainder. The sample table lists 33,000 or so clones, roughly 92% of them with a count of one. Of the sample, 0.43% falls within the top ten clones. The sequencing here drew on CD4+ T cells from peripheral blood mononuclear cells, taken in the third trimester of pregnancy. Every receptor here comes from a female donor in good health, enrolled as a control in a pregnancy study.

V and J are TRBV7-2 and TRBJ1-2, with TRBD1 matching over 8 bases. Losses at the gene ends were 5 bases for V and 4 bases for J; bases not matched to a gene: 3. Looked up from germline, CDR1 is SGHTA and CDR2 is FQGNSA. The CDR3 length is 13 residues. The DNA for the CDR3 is TGTGCCAGCAGCCCCGGACAGGGCTATGGCTACACCTTC. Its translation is CASSPGQGYGYTF.

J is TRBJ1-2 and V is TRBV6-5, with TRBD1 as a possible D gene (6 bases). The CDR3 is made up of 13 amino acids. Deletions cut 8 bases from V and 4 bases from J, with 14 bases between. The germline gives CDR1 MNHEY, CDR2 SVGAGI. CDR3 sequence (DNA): TGTGCCAGCGGCGGGGGGGGCGGCTATGGCTACACCTTC. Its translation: CASGGGGGYGYTF.

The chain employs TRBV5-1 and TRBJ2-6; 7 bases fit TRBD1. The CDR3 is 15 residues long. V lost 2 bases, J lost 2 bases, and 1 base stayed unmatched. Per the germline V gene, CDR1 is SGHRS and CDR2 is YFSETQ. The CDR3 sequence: CASSFTGAGANVLTF. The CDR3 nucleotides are TGCGCCAGCAGCTTCACAGGGGCTGGGGCCAACGTCCTGACTTTC.

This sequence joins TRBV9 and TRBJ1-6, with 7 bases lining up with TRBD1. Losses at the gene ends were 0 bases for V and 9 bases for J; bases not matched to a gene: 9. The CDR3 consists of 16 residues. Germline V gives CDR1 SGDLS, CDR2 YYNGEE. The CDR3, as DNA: TGTGCCAGCAGCGTAGGGGCTGACAGGGTGGTTTCACCCCTCCACTTT. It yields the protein CASSVGADRVVSPLHF.

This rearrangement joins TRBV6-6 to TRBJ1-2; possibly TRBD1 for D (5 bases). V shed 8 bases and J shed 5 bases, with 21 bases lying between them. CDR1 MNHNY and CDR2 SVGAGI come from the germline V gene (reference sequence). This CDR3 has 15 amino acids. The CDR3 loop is CASLAGTKSGYGYTF. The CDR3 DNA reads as TGTGCCAGCCTTGCGGGGACCAAATCGGGATATGGCTACACCTTC.

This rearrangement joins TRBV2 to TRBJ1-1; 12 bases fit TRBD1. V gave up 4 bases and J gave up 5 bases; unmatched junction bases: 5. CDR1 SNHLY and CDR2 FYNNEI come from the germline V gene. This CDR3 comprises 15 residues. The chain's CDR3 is CASSGGQGAWTEAFF. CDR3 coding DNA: TGTGCCAGCAGTGGGGGACAGGGGGCTTGGACTGAAGCTTTCTTT.

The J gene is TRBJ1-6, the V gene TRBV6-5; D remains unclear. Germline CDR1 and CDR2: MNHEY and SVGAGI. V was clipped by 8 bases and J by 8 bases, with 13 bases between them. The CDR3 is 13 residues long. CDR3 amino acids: CASSREGYSPLHF. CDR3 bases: TGTGCCAGCTCCCGGGAAGGGTATTCACCCCTCCACTTT.

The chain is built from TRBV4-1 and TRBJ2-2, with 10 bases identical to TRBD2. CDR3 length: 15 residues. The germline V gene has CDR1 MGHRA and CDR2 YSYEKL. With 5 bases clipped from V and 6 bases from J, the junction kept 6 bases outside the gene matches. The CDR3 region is CASSLAGGPPGELFF. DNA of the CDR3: TGCGCCAGCAGCTTAGCGGGGGGCCCCCCCGGGGAGCTGTTTTTT.

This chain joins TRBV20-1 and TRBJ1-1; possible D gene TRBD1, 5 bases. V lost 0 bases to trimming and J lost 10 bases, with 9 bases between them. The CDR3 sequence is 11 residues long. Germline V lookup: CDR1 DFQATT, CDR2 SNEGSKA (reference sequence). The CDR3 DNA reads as TGCAGTGCTAGAGACAGGGTGGGAGCTTTCTTT. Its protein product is CSARDRVGAFF.

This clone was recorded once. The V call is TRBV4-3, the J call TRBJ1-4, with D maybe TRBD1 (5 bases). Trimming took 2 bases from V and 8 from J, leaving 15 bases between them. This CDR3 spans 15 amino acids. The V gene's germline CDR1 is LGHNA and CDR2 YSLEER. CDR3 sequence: CASSQIRQGREKLFF. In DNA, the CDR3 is TGCGCCAGCAGCCAAATCCGGCAGGGAAGGGAAAAACTGTTTTTT.

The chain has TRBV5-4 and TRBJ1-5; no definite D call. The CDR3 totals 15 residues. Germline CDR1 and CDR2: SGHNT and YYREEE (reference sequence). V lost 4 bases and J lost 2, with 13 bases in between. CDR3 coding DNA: TGTGCCAGCAGCCCGGGGAGGGAGGGCAATCAGCCCCAGCATTTT. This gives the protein CASSPGREGNQPQHF.

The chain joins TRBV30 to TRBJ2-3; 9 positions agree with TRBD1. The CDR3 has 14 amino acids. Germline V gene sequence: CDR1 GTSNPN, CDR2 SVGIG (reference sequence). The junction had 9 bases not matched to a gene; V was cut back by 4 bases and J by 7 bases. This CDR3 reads CAWTRTGAGYTQYF. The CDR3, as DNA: TGTGCCTGGACAAGGACAGGGGCGGGATATACGCAGTATTTT.

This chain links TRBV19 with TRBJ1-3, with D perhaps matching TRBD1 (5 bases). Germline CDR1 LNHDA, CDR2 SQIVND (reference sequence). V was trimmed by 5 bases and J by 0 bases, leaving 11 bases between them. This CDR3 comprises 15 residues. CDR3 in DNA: TGTGCCAGTAGTTTGGCCGGACACTCTGGAAACACCATATATTTT. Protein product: CASSLAGHSGNTIYF.

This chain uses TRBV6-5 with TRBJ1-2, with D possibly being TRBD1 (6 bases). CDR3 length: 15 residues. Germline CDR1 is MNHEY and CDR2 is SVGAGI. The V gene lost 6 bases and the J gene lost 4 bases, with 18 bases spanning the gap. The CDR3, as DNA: TGTGCCAGCAGGGTCCCACAGGGTTCAGGCTATGGCTACACCTTC. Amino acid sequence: CASRVPQGSGYGYTF.

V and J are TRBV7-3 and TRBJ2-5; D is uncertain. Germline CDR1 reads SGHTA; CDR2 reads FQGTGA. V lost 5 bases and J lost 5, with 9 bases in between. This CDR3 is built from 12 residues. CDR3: CASSIPGETQYF. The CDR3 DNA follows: TGTGCCAGCAGCATCCCCGGGGAGACCCAGTACTTC.

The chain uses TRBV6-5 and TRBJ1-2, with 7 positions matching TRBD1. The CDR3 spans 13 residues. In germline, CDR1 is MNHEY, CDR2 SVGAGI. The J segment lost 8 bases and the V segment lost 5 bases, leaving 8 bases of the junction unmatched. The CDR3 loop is CASSKPGQNGYTF. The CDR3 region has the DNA TGTGCCAGCAGTAAGCCGGGACAGAACGGCTACACCTTC.

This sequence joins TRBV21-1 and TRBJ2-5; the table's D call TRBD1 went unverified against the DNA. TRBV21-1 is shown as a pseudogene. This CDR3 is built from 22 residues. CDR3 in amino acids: CASSKEVSRDRGREPVQETQYF. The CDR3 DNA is TGTGCCAGCAGCAAAGAGGTCTCGAGGGACAGGGGGCGGGAGCCTGTCCAAGAGACCCAGTACTTC.

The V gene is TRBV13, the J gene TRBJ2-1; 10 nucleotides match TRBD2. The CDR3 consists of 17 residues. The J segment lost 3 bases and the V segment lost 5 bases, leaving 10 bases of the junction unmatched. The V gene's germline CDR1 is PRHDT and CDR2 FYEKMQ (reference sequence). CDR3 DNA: TGTGCCAGCAGCCCCCAGCGGGGGGGAGGGGACTACAATGAGCAGTTCTTC. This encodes CASSPQRGGGDYNEQFF.

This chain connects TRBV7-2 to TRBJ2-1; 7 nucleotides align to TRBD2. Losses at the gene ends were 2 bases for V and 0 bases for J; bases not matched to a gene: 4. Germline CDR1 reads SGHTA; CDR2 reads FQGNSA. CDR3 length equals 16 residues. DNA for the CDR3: TGTGCCAGCAGCTTAAGTGGCGGGAGCTCCTACAATGAGCAGTTCTTC. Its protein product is CASSLSGGSSYNEQFF.

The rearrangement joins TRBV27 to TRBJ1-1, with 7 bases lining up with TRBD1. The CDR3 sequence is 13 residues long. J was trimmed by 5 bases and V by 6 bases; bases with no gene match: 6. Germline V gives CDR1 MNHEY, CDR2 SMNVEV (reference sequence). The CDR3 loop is CASRRQGWTEAFF. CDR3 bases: TGTGCCAGCAGGCGACAGGGTTGGACTGAAGCTTTCTTT.

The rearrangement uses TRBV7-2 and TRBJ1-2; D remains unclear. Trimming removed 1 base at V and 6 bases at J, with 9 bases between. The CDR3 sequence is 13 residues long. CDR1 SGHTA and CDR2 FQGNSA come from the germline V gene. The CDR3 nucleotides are TGTGCCAGCAGCTTAGGTTCCGGGGATGGCTACACCTTC. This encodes CASSLGSGDGYTF.

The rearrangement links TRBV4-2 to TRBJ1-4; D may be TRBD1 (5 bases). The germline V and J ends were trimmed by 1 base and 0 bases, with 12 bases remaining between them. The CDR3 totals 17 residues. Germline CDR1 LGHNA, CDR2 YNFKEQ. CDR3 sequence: CASSQAQGAPTNEKLFF. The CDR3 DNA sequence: TGTGCCAGCAGCCAAGCACAAGGGGCCCCAACTAATGAAAAACTGTTTTTT.

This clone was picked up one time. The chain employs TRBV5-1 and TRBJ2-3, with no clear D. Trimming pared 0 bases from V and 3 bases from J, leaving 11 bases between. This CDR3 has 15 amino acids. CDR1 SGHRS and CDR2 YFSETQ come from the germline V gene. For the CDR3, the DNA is TGCGCCAGCAGCTTGGGGCAGGCTACGACAGATACGCAGTATTTT. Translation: CASSLGQATTDTQYF. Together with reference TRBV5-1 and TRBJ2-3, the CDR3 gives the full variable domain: KAGVTQTPRYLIKTRGQQVTLSCSPISGHRSVSWYQQTPGQGLQFLFEYFSETQRNKGNFPGRFSGRQFSNSRSEMNVSTLELGDSALYLCASSLGQATTDTQYFGPGTRLTVL.

This CDR3 reads CASSNYQSYGYTF. The CDR3 DNA is TGTGCCAGTAGTAATTACCAGTCCTATGGCTACACCTTC. The V call is TRBV19, the J call TRBJ1-2; D is undetermined. With 4 bases removed from V and 4 bases from J, the gap between germline ends came to 10 bases. The CDR3 loop spans 13 amino acids. Germline assignment: CDR1 LNHDA and CDR2 SQIVND (reference sequence).

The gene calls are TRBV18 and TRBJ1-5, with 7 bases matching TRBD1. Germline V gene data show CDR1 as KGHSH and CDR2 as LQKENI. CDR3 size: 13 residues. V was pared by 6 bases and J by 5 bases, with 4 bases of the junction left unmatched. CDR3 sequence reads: CASSQGVDQPQHF. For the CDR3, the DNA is TGTGCCAGCTCCCAGGGGGTAGATCAGCCCCAGCATTTT.

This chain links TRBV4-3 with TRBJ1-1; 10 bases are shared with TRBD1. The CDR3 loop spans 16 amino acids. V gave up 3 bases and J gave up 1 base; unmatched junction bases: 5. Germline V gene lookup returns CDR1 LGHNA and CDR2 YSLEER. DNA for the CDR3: TGCGCCAGCAGCCAGAGACAGGGGGCACGGAACACTGAAGCTTTCTTT. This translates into CASSQRQGARNTEAFF.

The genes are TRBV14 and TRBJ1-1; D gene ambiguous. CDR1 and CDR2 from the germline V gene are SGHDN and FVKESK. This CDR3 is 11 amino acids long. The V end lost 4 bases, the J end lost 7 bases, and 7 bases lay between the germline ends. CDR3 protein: CASSRRVEAFF. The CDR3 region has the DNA TGTGCCAGCAGCCGGAGGGTTGAAGCTTTCTTT.